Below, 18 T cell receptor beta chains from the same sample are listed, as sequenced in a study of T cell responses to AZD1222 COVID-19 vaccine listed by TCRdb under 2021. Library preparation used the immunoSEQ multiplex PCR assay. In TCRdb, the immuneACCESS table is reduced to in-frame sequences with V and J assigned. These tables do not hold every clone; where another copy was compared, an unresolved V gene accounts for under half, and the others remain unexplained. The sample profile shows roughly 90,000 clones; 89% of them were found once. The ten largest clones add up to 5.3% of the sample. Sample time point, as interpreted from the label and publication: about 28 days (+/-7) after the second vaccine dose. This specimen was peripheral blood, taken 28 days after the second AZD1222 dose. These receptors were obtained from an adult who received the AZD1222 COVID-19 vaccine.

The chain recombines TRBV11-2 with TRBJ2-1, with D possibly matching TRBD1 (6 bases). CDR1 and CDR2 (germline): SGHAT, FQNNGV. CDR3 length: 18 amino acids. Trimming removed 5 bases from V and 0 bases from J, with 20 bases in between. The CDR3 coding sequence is TGTGCCAGCAGCCCAGTACAGGGTGAATTGTCCTCCTACAATGAGCAGTTCTTC. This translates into CASSPVQGELSSYNEQFF.

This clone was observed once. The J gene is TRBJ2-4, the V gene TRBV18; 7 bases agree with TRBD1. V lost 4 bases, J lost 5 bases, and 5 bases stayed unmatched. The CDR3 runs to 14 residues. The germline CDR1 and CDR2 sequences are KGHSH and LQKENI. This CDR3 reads CASSRRQGENIQYF. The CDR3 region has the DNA TGTGCCAGCTCACGAAGACAGGGAGAAAACATTCAGTACTTC.

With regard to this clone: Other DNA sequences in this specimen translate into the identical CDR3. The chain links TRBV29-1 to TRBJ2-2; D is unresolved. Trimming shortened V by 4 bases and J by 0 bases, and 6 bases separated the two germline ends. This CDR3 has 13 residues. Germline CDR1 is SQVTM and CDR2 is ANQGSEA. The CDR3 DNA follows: TGCAGCGTTGTAACACCGAACACCGGGGAGCTGTTTTTT. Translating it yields CSVVTPNTGELFF.

CDR3 DNA sequence: TGTGCCAGCAGCTTAGGCGGGCCGGGACAGCACACAGATACGCAGTATTTT. It codes for CASSLGGPGQHTDTQYF. The chain joins TRBV7-2 to TRBJ2-3; TRBD1 aligns across 7 bases. The CDR3 spans 17 residues. V was pared by 1 base and J by 2 bases, with 9 bases of the junction left unmatched. Germline CDR1 is SGHTA and CDR2 is FQGNSA.

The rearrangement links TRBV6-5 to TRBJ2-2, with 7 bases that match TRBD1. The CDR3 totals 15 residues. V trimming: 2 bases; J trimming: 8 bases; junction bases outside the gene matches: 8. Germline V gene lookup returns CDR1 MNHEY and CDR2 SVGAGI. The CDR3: CASSYTREGAGELFF. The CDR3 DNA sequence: TGTGCCAGCAGTTACACCCGAGAGGGGGCGGGGGAGCTGTTTTTT.

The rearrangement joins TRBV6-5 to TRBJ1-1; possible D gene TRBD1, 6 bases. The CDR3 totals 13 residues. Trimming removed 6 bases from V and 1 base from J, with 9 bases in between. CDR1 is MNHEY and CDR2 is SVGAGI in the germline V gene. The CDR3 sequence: CASRKQGNTEAFF. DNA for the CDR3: TGTGCCAGCAGAAAACAGGGGAACACTGAAGCTTTCTTT.

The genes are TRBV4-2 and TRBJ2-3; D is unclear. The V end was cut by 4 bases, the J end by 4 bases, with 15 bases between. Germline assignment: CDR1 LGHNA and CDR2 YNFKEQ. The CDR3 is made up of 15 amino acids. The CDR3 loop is CASSPPRPRPDTQYF. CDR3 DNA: TGTGCCAGCAGCCCTCCTCGACCCAGGCCAGATACGCAGTATTTT.

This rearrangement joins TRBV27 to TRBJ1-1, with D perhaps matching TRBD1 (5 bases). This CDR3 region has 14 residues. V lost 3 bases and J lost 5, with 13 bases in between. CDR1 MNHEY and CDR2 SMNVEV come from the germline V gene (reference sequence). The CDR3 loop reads CASSFGWGGTEAFF. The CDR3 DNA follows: TGTGCCAGCAGTTTCGGTTGGGGGGGTACTGAAGCTTTCTTT.

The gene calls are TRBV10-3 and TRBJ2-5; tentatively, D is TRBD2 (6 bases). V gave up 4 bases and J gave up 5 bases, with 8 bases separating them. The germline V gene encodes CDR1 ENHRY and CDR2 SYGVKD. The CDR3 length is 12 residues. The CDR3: CAISVEGETQYF. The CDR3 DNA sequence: TGTGCCATCAGTGTGGAGGGGGAGACCCAGTACTTC.

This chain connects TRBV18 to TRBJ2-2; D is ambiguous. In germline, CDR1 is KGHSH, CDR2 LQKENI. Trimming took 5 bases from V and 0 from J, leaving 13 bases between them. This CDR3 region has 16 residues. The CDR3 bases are TGTGCCAGCTCAGGCACGACGATTACGAACACCGGGGAGCTGTTTTTT. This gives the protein CASSGTTITNTGELFF.

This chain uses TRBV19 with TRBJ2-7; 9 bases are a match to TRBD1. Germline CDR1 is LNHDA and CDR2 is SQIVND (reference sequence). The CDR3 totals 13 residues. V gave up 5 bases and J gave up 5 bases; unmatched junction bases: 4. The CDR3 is CASSPGTGNEQYV. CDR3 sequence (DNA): TGTGCCAGTAGTCCCGGGACAGGGAACGAGCAGTACGTC.

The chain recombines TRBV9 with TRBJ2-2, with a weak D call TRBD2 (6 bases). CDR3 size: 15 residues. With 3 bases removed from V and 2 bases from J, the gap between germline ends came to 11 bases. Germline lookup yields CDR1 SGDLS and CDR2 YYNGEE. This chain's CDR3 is CASSATGRNTGELFF. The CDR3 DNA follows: TGTGCCAGCAGCGCTACCGGGAGAAACACCGGGGAGCTGTTTTTT.

The CDR3 loop is CASGRGQIDGYGYTF. The CDR3 nucleotides are TGTGCTAGTGGCCGCGGACAGATAGATGGTTATGGCTACACCTTC. The chain uses TRBV12-5 and TRBJ1-2; possible D gene TRBD1, 6 bases. The V end lost 6 bases, the J end lost 5 bases, and 19 bases lay between the germline ends. This CDR3 spans 15 amino acids. Germline V gives CDR1 LGHNT, CDR2 FRNRAP.

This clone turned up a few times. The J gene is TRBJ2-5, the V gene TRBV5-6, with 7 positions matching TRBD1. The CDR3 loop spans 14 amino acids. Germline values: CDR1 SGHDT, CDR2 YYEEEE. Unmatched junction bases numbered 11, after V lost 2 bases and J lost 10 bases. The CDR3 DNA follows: TGTGCCAGCAGCTTCGAGTCGGACAGGTGGGGCCAGTACTTC. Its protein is CASSFESDRWGQYF.

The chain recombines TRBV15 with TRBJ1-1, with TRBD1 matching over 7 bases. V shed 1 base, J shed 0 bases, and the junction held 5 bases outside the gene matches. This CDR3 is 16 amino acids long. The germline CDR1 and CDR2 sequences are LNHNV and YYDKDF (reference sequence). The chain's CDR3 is CATSRGRGVMNTEAFF. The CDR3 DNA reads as TGTGCCACCAGCAGAGGCAGGGGGGTCATGAACACTGAAGCTTTCTTT.

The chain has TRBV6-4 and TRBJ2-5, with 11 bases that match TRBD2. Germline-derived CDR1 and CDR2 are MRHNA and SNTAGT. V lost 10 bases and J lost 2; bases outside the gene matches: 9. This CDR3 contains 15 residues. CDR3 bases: TGTGCCACGCAAACGGGACTAGCGGTTCAAGAGACCCAGTACTTC. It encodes CATQTGLAVQETQYF.

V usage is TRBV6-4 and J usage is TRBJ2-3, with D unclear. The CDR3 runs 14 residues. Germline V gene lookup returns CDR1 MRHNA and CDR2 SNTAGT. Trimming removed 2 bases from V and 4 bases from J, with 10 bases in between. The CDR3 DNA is TGTGCCAGCAGTGACCGCGGTGGCCCAGATACGCAGTATTTT. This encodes CASSDRGGPDTQYF.

Written as DNA, the CDR3 is TGTGCCAGCAGATCCGGGACAGGGCAGTCACCCCTCCACTTT. Its protein product is CASRSGTGQSPLHF. The V gene is TRBV13, the J gene TRBJ1-6; TRBD1 matches 9 bases. From germline, CDR1 is PRHDT and CDR2 FYEKMQ (reference sequence). V gave up 6 bases and J gave up 10 bases; unmatched junction bases: 7. The CDR3 length is 14 residues.